This T cell receptor (beta chain) was captured by sequencing in a study of T-cell memory formation after mild COVID-19. CDR1 is SQVTM, CDR2 ANQGSEA, per germline. This CDR3 contains 11 residues. This clonotype was seen more than once but under ten times. The TCR alpha and TCR beta cDNA libraries, bearing sample barcodes and UMIs, were generated by 5'RACE using constant-segment primers. TCRdb analysed the 5' RACE reads with MiXCR anew, one entry per CDR3 protein. This sample has roughly 240,000 distinct CDR3 sequences, with 15% to 20% found just once. The sequencing input was PBMCs or a T cell subset sorted from them (not recorded which). This sequence joins TRBV29-1 and TRBJ1-3, with D possibly being TRBD1 (6 bases). The clonotype comes from a man aged 18 to 29 who had mild COVID-19 (a few samples of this study predate the infection). Cell type and time point are not known. The CDR3 nucleotides read TGCACCGCCCTGGGGGGCAACACCATATATTTT. Translating it yields CTALGGNTIYF.